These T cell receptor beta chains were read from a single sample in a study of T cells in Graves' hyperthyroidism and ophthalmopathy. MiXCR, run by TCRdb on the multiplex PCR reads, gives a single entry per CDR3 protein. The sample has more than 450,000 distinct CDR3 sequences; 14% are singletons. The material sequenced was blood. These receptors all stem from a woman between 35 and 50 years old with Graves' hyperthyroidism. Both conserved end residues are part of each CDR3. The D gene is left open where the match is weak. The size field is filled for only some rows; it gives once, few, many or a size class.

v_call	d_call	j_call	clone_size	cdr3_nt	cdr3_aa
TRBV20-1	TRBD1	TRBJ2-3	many	TGCAGTGCTAGCGGGACAGTAGCAGATACGCAGTATTTT	CSASGTVADTQYF
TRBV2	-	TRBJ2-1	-	TGTGCCAGCAGTGAACAAGACGCAGGCTACAATGGGCAGTTCTTC	CASSEQDAGYNGQFF
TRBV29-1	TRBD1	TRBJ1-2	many	TGCAGCGTTTCTGGACCCTCAGGACAGGTTGGCTACACCTTC	CSVSGPSGQVGYTF
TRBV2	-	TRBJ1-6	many	TGTGCCAGGACCGGGACCTCCGGGAATTCACCCCTCCACTTT	CARTGTSGNSPLHF
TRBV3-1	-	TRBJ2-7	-	TGTGCCAGCAGCCACAGGGCCCTCTCCTACGAGCAGTACTTC	CASSHRALSYEQYF
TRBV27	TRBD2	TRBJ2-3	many	TGTGCCAGCAGTCCCCTCGGACTAGCGGACACAGATACGCAGTATTTT	CASSPLGLADTDTQYF
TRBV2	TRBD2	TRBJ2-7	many	TGTGCCAGCAGGGAGCGGGAGCCCTACGAGCAGTACTTC	CASREREPYEQYF
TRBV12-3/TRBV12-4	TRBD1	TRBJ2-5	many	TGTGCCAGCAGTAACTGGACAGGAGAGACCCAGTACTTC	CASSNWTGETQYF
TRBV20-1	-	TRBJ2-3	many	TGCAGTGCTAGCAGCCAGCGTCTTTCAGATACGCAGTATTTT	CSASSQRLSDTQYF
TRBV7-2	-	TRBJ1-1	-	TGTGCCAGCAGCTTTGGACTCACTGAAGCTTTCTTT	CASSFGLTEAFF